The rows below give T cell receptor beta chains drawn from one sample of a study of blood T cell repertoires in COVID-19. The method was immunoSEQ multiplex PCR; TCRdb's version includes in-frame clones alone and lacks a portion of them. The table lists 200,000 to 250,000 clones, around 90% of them singletons. The sequenced material came from peripheral blood. The source of these receptors is a man aged 25-45 years with COVID-19, enrolled during active disease. Both conserved end residues are part of each CDR3. The D gene is left open where the match is weak. Only part of the rows carry a size: once, few, many, or a class if the clone is expanded.

V gene	D gene	J gene	clone size	CDR3 protein	CDR3 DNA
TRBV3-1/TRBV3-2	TRBD2	TRBJ2-7	once	CASSQDPPLAGGRYEQYF	TGTGCCAGCAGCCAAGATCCCCCTCTAGCGGGGGGCCGTTACGAGCAGTACTTC
TRBV4-1	NA	TRBJ1-5	NA	CASSQSQGREPQHF	TGCGCCAGCAGCCAATCCCAGGGGCGAGAGCCCCAGCATTTT
TRBV12-5	TRBD1	TRBJ1-1	NA	CASGLVPQGAGTEAFF	TGTGCTAGTGGTTTGGTACCACAGGGGGCCGGCACTGAAGCTTTCTTT
TRBV3-1/TRBV3-2	NA	TRBJ1-5	NA	CASSQGRTASVSQHF	TGTGCCAGCAGCCAAGGAAGGACAGCCTCGGTTTCCCAGCATTTT
TRBV5-1	NA	TRBJ1-2	NA	CASRMLDGYTF	TGCGCCAGCAGAATGCTAGATGGCTACACCTTC
TRBV5-1	NA	TRBJ1-2	NA	CASSLVVGANSYGYTF	TGCGCCAGCAGCTTGGTGGTGGGGGCTAATAGCTATGGCTACACCTTC
TRBV27	NA	TRBJ1-1	NA	CASSLSARGLTEAFF	TGTGCCAGCAGTTTATCGGCCAGGGGCTTAACTGAAGCTTTCTTT
TRBV2	NA	TRBJ2-5	NA	CASRKNNQETQYF	TGTGCCAGCAGAAAGAACAACCAAGAGACCCAGTACTTC
TRBV5-1	NA	TRBJ1-6	NA	CASSLGARRDSPLHF	TGCGCCAGCAGCTTGGGGGCCCGGCGGGATTCACCCCTCCACTTT
TRBV3-1/TRBV3-2	TRBD1	TRBJ1-5	NA	CASSQDTTGGGQPQHF	TGTGCCAGCAGCCAAGATACCACAGGGGGAGGTCAGCCCCAGCATTTT